The 28 T cell receptor beta chains below all came from one sample that was sequenced in a study of T cells after posttransplantation cyclophosphamide. Clones were sequenced by immunoSEQ multiplex PCR, and TCRdb holds only the in-frame ones, with some missing. The sample consists of 15,000 to 20,000 clones, around 86% of them appearing once. Sampled 1 year posttransplant, controls received myeloablative marrow transplants, methotrexate and a calcineurin inhibitor. The source material was PBMCs, sampled after an allogeneic stem cell transplant with a calcineurin inhibitor and methotrexate. The source is a male patient in his fifties who received an allogeneic stem cell transplant from an unrelated donor, was CMV-positive, and had chronic GVHD only. Part of the T cells may come from the graft donor.

This clone has more than one count but fewer than ten. This sequence joins TRBV7-9 and TRBJ1-3, with D possibly TRBD1 on 6 matching bases. The germline V gene encodes CDR1 SEHNR and CDR2 FQNEAQ (reference sequence). There are 15 residues in the CDR3. Trimming shortened V by 1 base and J by 1 base, and 8 bases separated the two germline ends. This chain's CDR3 is CASSLDQGSGNTIYF. The DNA for the CDR3 is TGTGCCAGCAGCTTAGACCAGGGGTCTGGAAACACCATATATTTT.

The genes are TRBV5-4 and TRBJ2-3; D is undetermined. The CDR3 covers 13 residues. Between the trimmed V and J ends, which lost 3 bases and 2 bases, there was a span of 7 bases. Germline V gene sequence: CDR1 SGHNT, CDR2 YYREEE (reference sequence). The CDR3 DNA follows: TGTGCCAGCAGCTCGGTCTACACAGATACGCAGTATTTT. It specifies CASSSVYTDTQYF. Variable domain in full (rest from reference TRBV5-4 and TRBJ2-3): ETGVTQSPTHLIKTRGQQVTLRCSSQSGHNTVSWYQQALGQGPQFIFQYYREEENGRGNFPPRFSGLQFPNYSSELNVNALELDDSALYLCASSSVYTDTQYFGPGTRLTVL.

The V gene is TRBV4-3, the J gene TRBJ2-3, with TRBD2 matching over 10 bases. The CDR3 runs to 17 residues. J gave up 6 bases and V 0 bases, and 9 bases lay outside the gene matches. Germline V lookup: CDR1 LGHNA, CDR2 YSLEER. CDR3 DNA sequence: TGCGCCAGCAGCCAAGAGAGGGCTAGCGGGAGAGTCGATACGCAGTATTTT. Translating it yields CASSQERASGRVDTQYF.

V gene TRBV9 combines with J gene TRBJ2-3; D is possibly TRBD2 (5 bases). Germline V gives CDR1 SGDLS, CDR2 YYNGEE. This CDR3 comprises 14 residues. The V gene lost 3 bases and the J gene lost 0 bases, with 8 bases spanning the gap. The CDR3 here is CASSGGLSTDTQYF. Here the CDR3 DNA reads TGTGCCAGCAGCGGCGGACTTAGCACAGATACGCAGTATTTT.

The gene calls are TRBV29-1 and TRBJ1-5; 8 nucleotides match TRBD1. The germline V gene encodes CDR1 SQVTM and CDR2 ANQGSEA. The J segment lost 6 bases and the V segment lost 4 bases, leaving 5 bases of the junction unmatched. This CDR3 contains 13 residues. CDR3 loop: CSVVQGAGQPQHF. The CDR3 DNA follows: TGCAGCGTTGTTCAGGGGGCGGGTCAGCCCCAGCATTTT.

The chain combines TRBV19 with TRBJ1-2, with D uncertain. V was cut by 3 bases and J by 4 bases, with 9 bases left in between. Per the germline V gene, CDR1 is LNHDA and CDR2 is SQIVND (reference sequence). The CDR3 contains 13 residues. The CDR3 region has the DNA TGTGCCAGTAGTATGGGAGGTTCCTATGGCTACACCTTC. It codes for CASSMGGSYGYTF.

The CDR3 DNA follows: TGTGCCAGCGCCTGGGGACAGGGAGACATTCAGTACTTC. It translates to CASAWGQGDIQYF. This sequence joins TRBV19 and TRBJ2-4; 9 bases map to TRBD1. This CDR3 comprises 13 residues. Germline loops: CDR1 LNHDA, CDR2 SQIVND (reference sequence). The ends lost 9 bases at V and 8 bases at J; junction bases unmatched: 8. The full variable domain, its missing parts supplied by reference TRBV19 and TRBJ2-4, is DGGITQSPKYLFRKEGQNVTLSCEQNLNHDAMYWYRQDPGQGLRLIYYSQIVNDFQKGDIAEGYSVSREKKESFPLTVTSAQKNPTAFYLCASAWGQGDIQYFGAGTRLSVL.

The chain has TRBV27 and TRBJ1-5; 9 positions agree with TRBD1. This CDR3 has 16 residues. Germline CDR1 reads MNHEY; CDR2 reads SMNVEV (reference sequence). V was clipped by 5 bases and J by 0 bases; unmatched bases: 5. The CDR3 sequence is CASSRQGESSNQPQHF. In DNA, the CDR3 is TGTGCCAGCAGTCGACAGGGGGAGTCTAGCAATCAGCCCCAGCATTTT.

The chain uses TRBV19 and TRBJ1-5; D is perhaps TRBD1 (6 bases). The CDR3 runs 16 residues. V was trimmed by 1 base and J by 3 bases, leaving 13 bases between them. Germline CDR1 LNHDA, CDR2 SQIVND (reference sequence). The CDR3 reads CASSIGTGTFNQPQHF. The CDR3 nucleotides are TGTGCCAGTAGTATAGGGACCGGGACATTCAATCAGCCCCAGCATTTT.

The chain uses TRBV5-1 and TRBJ2-7, with D perhaps matching TRBD2 (5 bases). V lost 5 bases and J lost 2, with 11 bases in between. The CDR3 length is 13 residues. Germline V gene data show CDR1 as SGHRS and CDR2 as YFSETQ. The CDR3 DNA is TGCGCCAGCAGTCCAGCTAGCCCCTACGAGCAGTACTTC. Its translation is CASSPASPYEQYF.

This clone was picked up a small number of times. This chain links TRBV28 with TRBJ1-2, with 8 bases that match TRBD1. Unmatched junction bases numbered 8, after V lost 6 bases and J lost 2 bases. Germline V gene sequence: CDR1 MDHEN, CDR2 SYDVKM. This CDR3 region has 15 residues. DNA of the CDR3: TGTGCCAGCAGGAAATCAGGGGGCAGGAACTATGGCTACACCTTC. It specifies CASRKSGGRNYGYTF.

This clone was counted once. V usage is TRBV4-1 and J usage is TRBJ1-5, with TRBD1 as a possible D gene (6 bases). This CDR3 contains 15 residues. V lost 0 bases and J lost 9, with 15 bases in between. Germline V gives CDR1 MGHRA, CDR2 YSYEKL. The CDR3 nucleotides are TGCGCCAGCAGCCAAGATGGGGGGGCCCCATGGCCCCAGCATTTT. Translating it yields CASSQDGGAPWPQHF.

V and J are TRBV6-1 and TRBJ2-7, with 12 bases that match TRBD1. This CDR3 spans 15 amino acids. Trimming cost V 10 bases and J 6 bases; bases outside gene matches: 13. Looked up from germline, CDR1 is MNHNS and CDR2 is SASEGT. The CDR3, as DNA: TGTGCCATCTCGCCTAGGGACAGGGGGCTCTCCGAGCAGTACTTC. This translates into CAISPRDRGLSEQYF.

This chain joins TRBV5-1 and TRBJ2-7; D possibly corresponds to TRBD1 (6 bases). V lost 2 bases and J 3 bases, leaving 12 bases between the germline ends. The CDR3 spans 14 residues. CDR1 and CDR2 from the germline V gene are SGHRS and YFSETQ. CDR3 sequence (DNA): TGCGCCAGCAGCTTTTCAGGGGTAGGCTACGAGCAGTACTTC. Its protein is CASSFSGVGYEQYF.

V usage is TRBV7-8 and J usage is TRBJ2-7; TRBD1 is a possible D gene (6 bases). CDR1 and CDR2 (germline): SGHVS, FQNEAQ. This CDR3 comprises 15 residues. Trimming stripped 1 base from V and 7 bases from J, with 17 bases between. Written as DNA, the CDR3 is TGTGCCAGCAGCTTAGAGGTACCAGGGGACGGAGAGCAGTACTTC. Residues: CASSLEVPGDGEQYF. The whole variable domain, filled in from reference TRBV7-8 and TRBJ2-7, reads GAGVSQSPRYKVAKRGQDVALRCDPISGHVSLFWYQQALGQGPEFLTYFQNEAQLDKSGLPSDRFFAERPEGSVSTLKIQRTQQEDSAVYLCASSLEVPGDGEQYFGPGTRLTVT.

The genes are TRBV5-1 and TRBJ2-5; 8 bases match TRBD2. Germline CDR1 reads SGHRS; CDR2 reads YFSETQ. CDR3 length: 13 residues. Losses at the gene ends were 4 bases for V and 5 bases for J; bases not matched to a gene: 4. The CDR3, as DNA: TGCGCCAGCAGCGGGACTAGTATGGAGACCCAGTACTTC. It specifies CASSGTSMETQYF. The full variable domain, with the rest looked up from reference TRBV5-1 and TRBJ2-5, is KAGVTQTPRYLIKTRGQQVTLSCSPISGHRSVSWYQQTPGQGLQFLFEYFSETQRNKGNFPGRFSGRQFSNSRSEMNVSTLELGDSALYLCASSGTSMETQYFGPGTRLLVL.

By sample fraction, this clone is medium-sized. CDR3 nucleotide sequence: TGTGCCGCGAGACAGGGAGGATCTGGAAACACCATATATTTT. This gives the protein CAARQGGSGNTIYF. V gene TRBV10-3 combines with J gene TRBJ1-3, with 7 bases matching TRBD1. This CDR3 has 14 residues. Germline CDR1 and CDR2: ENHRY and SYGVKD. V lost 11 bases and J lost 1; bases outside the gene matches: 8.

V is TRBV6-5 and J is TRBJ2-7; D gene uncertain. This CDR3 comprises 15 residues. Looked up from germline, CDR1 is MNHEY and CDR2 is SVGAGI. Trimming pared 7 bases from V and 0 bases from J, leaving 16 bases between. CDR3 in amino acids: CASKQANPLSYEQYF. For the CDR3, the DNA is TGTGCCAGCAAGCAAGCCAACCCTCTCTCCTACGAGCAGTACTTC.

The V and J genes are TRBV5-1 and TRBJ2-3, with 9 nucleotides matching TRBD1. Trimming at V came to 5 bases and at J to 4 bases, leaving 5 bases not matched to a gene. CDR3 length: 14 amino acids. Germline V gene sequence: CDR1 SGHRS, CDR2 YFSETQ. CDR3 bases: TGCGCCAGCAGTGGGACAGGGAACCCAGATACGCAGTATTTT. The encoded protein is CASSGTGNPDTQYF.

The genes are TRBV2 and TRBJ2-1, with TRBD2 matching 11 bases. The V segment lost 6 bases and the J segment 13 bases; nucleotides outside the gene matches: 8. The CDR3 is 13 residues long. The germline gives CDR1 SNHLY, CDR2 FYNNEI. The CDR3 region has the DNA TGTGCCAGCAGGCCTTTTAGCGGGGGGGCCCAGTTCTTC. The encoded protein is CASRPFSGGAQFF. The variable domain in full, with the rest retrieved from reference TRBV2 and TRBJ2-1, is EPEVTQTPSHQVTQMGQEVILRCVPISNHLYFYWYRQILGQKVEFLVSFYNNEISEKSEIFDDQFSVERPDGSNFTLKIRSTKLEDSAMYFCASRPFSGGAQFFGPGTRLTVL.

CDR3 sequence (DNA): TGTGCCAGCAGTCCTAGCTCAGGGGCGGTTGACGAGCAGTACTTC. It specifies CASSPSSGAVDEQYF. This sequence joins TRBV28 and TRBJ2-7; maybe TRBD1 (6 bases). Deletions cut 5 bases from V and 5 bases from J, with 19 bases between. Germline lookup yields CDR1 MDHEN and CDR2 SYDVKM. The CDR3 consists of 15 residues.

The chain joins TRBV6-5 to TRBJ2-3, with 11 bases lining up with TRBD2. Trimming removed 4 bases from V and 9 bases from J; junction bases left unmatched: 6. The CDR3 is 14 amino acids. Germline V gene lookup returns CDR1 MNHEY and CDR2 SVGAGI. The CDR3 DNA reads as TGTGCCAGCAGTTCGGTAGCGGGGGGGCTCACGCAGTATTTT. Protein product: CASSSVAGGLTQYF.

The rearrangement links TRBV4-2 to TRBJ2-3, with 10 bases lining up with TRBD2. The germline V gene has CDR1 LGHNA and CDR2 YNFKEQ. This CDR3 contains 16 residues. V lost 4 bases to trimming and J lost 6 bases; unmatched junction nucleotides: 10. The CDR3 reads CASSPRGLAGVDTQYF. CDR3 sequence (DNA): TGTGCCAGCAGCCCGAGGGGGCTAGCGGGAGTTGATACGCAGTATTTT.

This chain links TRBV5-1 with TRBJ2-7; D is possibly TRBD2 (5 bases). This CDR3 is built from 15 residues. The germline CDR1 and CDR2 sequences are SGHRS and YFSETQ. Trimming removed 0 bases from V and 2 bases from J, with 12 bases in between. For the CDR3, the DNA is TGCGCCAGCAGCTTGGCTGGGCCCGGGACCTACGAGCAGTACTTC. It specifies CASSLAGPGTYEQYF.

In DNA, the CDR3 is TGTGCCAGCAGTGATGGGGGGACTAATGAAAAACTGTTTTTT. Its translation: CASSDGGTNEKLFF. The chain links TRBV6-1 to TRBJ1-4, with a weak D call TRBD1 (5 bases). This CDR3 comprises 14 residues. The V gene lost 3 bases and the J gene lost 2 bases, with 7 bases spanning the gap. The V gene's germline CDR1 is MNHNS and CDR2 SASEGT.

The chain combines TRBV28 with TRBJ1-6, with D tentatively TRBD1 (6 bases). Per germline, CDR1 MDHEN and CDR2 SYDVKM. V was cut by 5 bases and J by 7 bases, with 15 bases left in between. The CDR3 is made up of 15 amino acids. CDR3 in DNA: TGTGCCAGCAGTACTCTAGGACAGATAAATTCACCCCTCCACTTT. Translated: CASSTLGQINSPLHF.

The chain combines TRBV27 with TRBJ1-1; no clear D gene. CDR1 and CDR2 (germline): MNHEY, SMNVEV (reference sequence). V gave up 3 bases and J gave up 5 bases, with 10 bases separating them. The CDR3 contains 13 residues. CDR3 nucleotides: TGTGCCAGCAGTTTTTCAGTTCAAACTGAAGCTTTCTTT. The encoded protein is CASSFSVQTEAFF.

The chain employs TRBV19 and TRBJ2-7; D is possibly TRBD1 (6 bases). The CDR3 has 14 amino acids. Germline V CDR1 and CDR2: LNHDA, SQIVND (reference sequence). The germline V and J ends were trimmed by 4 bases and 7 bases, with 17 bases remaining between them. CDR3 loop: CASSTNAGGGEQYF. CDR3 DNA sequence: TGTGCCAGTAGTACGAATGCTGGGGGCGGGGAGCAGTACTTC.